The 21 T cell receptor beta chains below were found in one sample sequenced in a study of T-cell reconstitution after alpha-beta-depleted transplantation in children. Unique molecular identifiers were built into the TCRbeta library. From the PCR reads, TCRdb called clonotypes with MiXCR, one entry per CDR3 protein. The sample holds about 980,000 distinct CDR3 sequences, about 29% seen once. The input for sequencing was PBMCs, mostly from graft donor cells, taken 360 days after TCRalphabeta/CD19-depleted stem cell transplant. These receptors were taken from a boy less than two years old who had a stem cell transplant for SCID, so the T cells may come from the graft donor.

V usage is TRBV2 and J usage is TRBJ2-3; D gene uncertain. The length of the CDR3 is 13 residues. Germline V gene data show CDR1 as SNHLY and CDR2 as FYNNEI. Trimming pared 10 bases from V and 6 bases from J, leaving 17 bases between. The CDR3 nucleotides are TGTGCCACCCTACGCGGTCCGCCCGATACGCAGTATTTT. Translation: CATLRGPPDTQYF.

V usage is TRBV6-1 and J usage is TRBJ1-1; no definite D call. V was clipped by 6 bases and J by 7 bases, with 18 bases between them. The CDR3 sequence is 14 residues long. Per germline, CDR1 MNHNS and CDR2 SASEGT. CDR3 nucleotide sequence: TGTGCCAGCAGAGGAACCGGGCTGATTTTTGAAGCTTTCTTT. It is translated as CASRGTGLIFEAFF.

This clonotype turned up a few times. The chain employs TRBV14 and TRBJ2-2; 9 bases agree with TRBD1. The length of the CDR3 is 16 residues. V lost 3 bases to trimming and J lost 4 bases; unmatched junction nucleotides: 6. CDR1 and CDR2 from the germline V gene are SGHDN and FVKESK. The CDR3 DNA reads as TGTGCCAGCAGCCAGCGGGGACAGGGTGCCACCGGGGAGCTGTTTTTT. This encodes CASSQRGQGATGELFF.

Regarding this clonotype: Being one base from a much bigger clone, this may be a read error. The chain carries TRBV6-5 and TRBJ2-5; unclear D gene. The V end lost 1 base, the J end lost 5 bases, and 2 bases lay between the germline ends. Germline CDR1 MNHEY, CDR2 SVGAGI. CDR3 length: 11 residues. The chain's CDR3 is CASSYWETQYF. CDR3 coding DNA: TGTGCCAGCAGTTACTGGGAGACCCAGTACTTC.

This clonotype was picked up a small number of times. This chain links TRBV12-3 or TRBV12-4 with TRBJ2-3; 12 bases map to TRBD2. V trimming: 5 bases; J trimming: 2 bases; junction bases outside the gene matches: 14. This CDR3 has 19 amino acids. The CDR3 sequence: CASSVNDILAGGDTDTQYF. CDR3 nucleotides: TGTGCCAGCAGTGTAAATGATATACTAGCGGGGGGTGACACAGATACGCAGTATTTT.

This sequence joins TRBV20-1 and TRBJ1-3; D gene uncertain. Germline values: CDR1 DFQATT, CDR2 SNEGSKA (reference sequence). The CDR3 contains 16 residues. V lost 3 bases and J lost 0, with 15 bases in between. CDR3: CSARAFGMSSGNTIYF. In DNA, the CDR3 is TGCAGTGCTAGGGCCTTTGGGATGAGCTCTGGAAACACCATATATTTT.

The J gene is TRBJ2-1, the V gene TRBV7-2, with TRBD2 matching 11 bases. CDR1 is SGHTA and CDR2 is FQGNSA in the germline V gene. J was trimmed by 8 bases and V by 0 bases; bases with no gene match: 3. The CDR3 sequence is 15 residues long. CDR3 DNA sequence: TGTGCCAGCAGCTTAGCTAGCGGGGGGGGATATGAGCAGTTCTTC. It translates to CASSLASGGGYEQFF.

The chain is built from TRBV12-3 or TRBV12-4 and TRBJ2-6; D remains ambiguous. Trimming left V 6 bases short and J 0 bases short, with 6 bases between. CDR3 length: 14 amino acids. CDR3 amino acids: CASRGPSGANVLTF. The CDR3 coding sequence is TGTGCCAGCAGGGGCCCCTCTGGGGCCAACGTCCTGACTTTC.

This sequence joins TRBV7-9 and TRBJ2-1, with D maybe TRBD2 (6 bases). The CDR3 runs 13 residues. Trimming cost V 1 base and J 12 bases, with 13 bases left between them. CDR1 is SEHNR and CDR2 is FQNEAQ in the germline V gene (reference sequence). CDR3 DNA: TGTGCCAGCAGCTTAGATTTGACTAGTCCGCAGTTCTTC. This sequence encodes CASSLDLTSPQFF.

V is TRBV5-4 and J is TRBJ2-5; D is possibly TRBD2 (6 bases). CDR3 size: 15 residues. V was cut by 1 base and J by 1 base, with 11 bases left in between. CDR1 SGHNT and CDR2 YYREEE come from the germline V gene (reference sequence). The CDR3 sequence is CASSLTGGVQETQYF. The CDR3 coding sequence is TGTGCCAGCAGCTTGACAGGCGGGGTCCAAGAGACCCAGTACTTC. Combining the CDR3 with reference TRBV5-4 and TRBJ2-5 gives the whole variable domain ETGVTQSPTHLIKTRGQQVTLRCSSQSGHNTVSWYQQALGQGPQFIFQYYREEENGRGNFPPRFSGLQFPNYSSELNVNALELDDSALYLCASSLTGGVQETQYFGPGTRLLVL.

This chain connects TRBV5-1 to TRBJ2-7, with TRBD1 matching 9 bases. CDR1 is SGHRS and CDR2 is YFSETQ in the germline V gene. The ends lost 4 bases at V and 5 bases at J; junction bases unmatched: 10. The CDR3 sequence is 15 residues long. The CDR3 DNA follows: TGCGCCAGCAGCGCTTGGACAGGGGAAAACCACGAGCAGTACTTC. It yields the protein CASSAWTGENHEQYF.

This clonotype has at least ten counts. The V gene is TRBV20-1, the J gene TRBJ1-1; maybe TRBD1 (5 bases). V lost 3 bases to trimming and J lost 1 base, with 9 bases between them. The CDR3 has 13 amino acids. Germline CDR1 is DFQATT and CDR2 is SNEGSKA (reference sequence). This chain's CDR3 is CSASSTGNTEAFF. The CDR3 DNA is TGCAGTGCTAGCAGCACAGGGAACACTGAAGCTTTCTTT.

The V and J genes are TRBV18 and TRBJ2-1; 8 nucleotides agree with TRBD2. V shed 0 bases, J shed 9 bases, and the junction held 10 bases outside the gene matches. There are 16 residues in the CDR3. In germline, CDR1 is KGHSH, CDR2 LQKENI. The CDR3 loop is CASSPPSGGGVSEQFF. CDR3 coding DNA: TGTGCCAGCTCACCACCGAGCGGGGGAGGGGTCAGTGAGCAGTTCTTC.

The chain carries TRBV4-3 and TRBJ2-4; TRBD1 aligns across 9 bases. Trimming cost V 1 base and J 3 bases; bases outside gene matches: 4. Per germline, CDR1 LGHNA and CDR2 YSLEER. CDR3 length: 16 amino acids. CDR3 in amino acids: CASSQGTGEVKNIQYF. The CDR3 region has the DNA TGCGCCAGCAGCCAAGGGACAGGGGAGGTCAAAAACATTCAGTACTTC.

This clonotype was detected ten times or more. The chain combines TRBV20-1 with TRBJ2-7; D remains unclear. The V gene lost 3 bases and the J gene lost 3 bases, with 6 bases spanning the gap. The length of the CDR3 is 11 residues. Germline-derived CDR1 and CDR2 are DFQATT and SNEGSKA (reference sequence). The chain's CDR3 is CSASGVYEQYF. In nucleotides, the CDR3 is TGCAGTGCTAGTGGGGTCTACGAGCAGTACTTC.

In this sample, this clonotype turned up many times. This chain links TRBV29-1 with TRBJ1-1, with D hard to call. The CDR3 is made up of 10 amino acids. CDR1 SQVTM and CDR2 ANQGSEA come from the germline V gene. V shed 3 bases and J shed 4 bases, with 3 bases lying between them. CDR3: CSVEFTEAFF. For the CDR3, the DNA is TGCAGCGTTGAGTTCACTGAAGCTTTCTTT.

CDR3 in amino acids: CASSLDRVHTDTQYF. As DNA, the CDR3 is TGTGCCAGCAGCCTGGACAGGGTCCACACAGATACGCAGTATTTT. The chain uses TRBV5-6 and TRBJ2-3, with 8 bases fitting TRBD1. This CDR3 region has 15 residues. Germline lookup yields CDR1 SGHDT and CDR2 YYEEEE. V lost 4 bases and J lost 2; bases outside the gene matches: 6.

This chain connects TRBV9 to TRBJ2-7, with TRBD1 identical over 8 bases. Germline-derived CDR1 and CDR2 are SGDLS and YYNGEE. This CDR3 has 14 residues. Losses at the gene ends were 7 bases for V and 0 bases for J; bases not matched to a gene: 6. The CDR3 nucleotides are TGTGCCAGCGCCCAGACAGGGGACTCCTACGAGCAGTACTTC. It specifies CASAQTGDSYEQYF.

The chain combines TRBV13 with TRBJ2-1, with D possibly TRBD1 on 7 matching bases. Germline loops: CDR1 PRHDT, CDR2 FYEKMQ (reference sequence). The CDR3 contains 15 residues. The V end lost 4 bases, the J end lost 3 bases, and 13 bases lay between the germline ends. CDR3 bases: TGTGCCAGCAGCTCCAGGGGGGAAAACTACAATGAGCAGTTCTTC. It translates to CASSSRGENYNEQFF.

This clonotype was detected only a few times. The gene calls are TRBV9 and TRBJ2-1, with no clear D. Trimming shortened V by 3 bases and J by 2 bases, and 12 bases separated the two germline ends. This CDR3 has 15 amino acids. Per the germline V gene, CDR1 is SGDLS and CDR2 is YYNGEE. The CDR3 sequence is CASSEAPKPYNEQFF. In nucleotides, the CDR3 is TGTGCCAGCAGCGAAGCCCCAAAGCCCTACAATGAGCAGTTCTTC.

This chain links TRBV12-3 or TRBV12-4 with TRBJ2-7, with 9 bases fitting TRBD1. With 5 bases clipped from V and 6 bases from J, the junction kept 17 bases outside the gene matches. This CDR3 region has 17 residues. CDR3 DNA: TGTGCCAGCAGTCCCGTCCTCCCGGGACAGGGAAGGAGCGAGCAGTACTTC. This encodes CASSPVLPGQGRSEQYF.